A single sample gave rise to the 3 T cell receptor beta chains below, sequenced in a study of patients and donors after allogeneic stem cell transplantation. A single record per CDR3 protein comes from TCRdb applying MiXCR to the RT-PCR reads. The sample lists some 92,000 distinct CDR3 sequences; around 49% were seen once. Sequences were obtained from blood, either unsorted or a sorted T cell fraction (not recorded which). The source of these receptors is a human donor who was either an allogeneic HSCT recipient or a stem cell or donor lymphocyte infusion donor (not recorded which). It is not recorded whose cells these are; they may come from a transplant donor.

This clonotype has a handful of counts. The J gene is TRBJ1-5, the V gene TRBV6-2 or TRBV6-3; TRBD1 might be the D (5 bases). Germline V gives CDR1 MNHEY, CDR2 SVGEGT. There are 14 residues in the CDR3. The V end was cut by 2 bases, the J end by 4 bases, with 9 bases between. Written as DNA, the CDR3 is TGTGCCAGCAGTTACGGGGGGAGTAATCAGCCCCAGCATTTT. Translated, it gives CASSYGGSNQPQHF.

The chain links TRBV9 to TRBJ2-3; 11 nucleotides match TRBD1. Germline values: CDR1 SGDLS, CDR2 YYNGEE. The junction had 9 bases not matched to a gene; V was cut back by 4 bases and J by 2 bases. This CDR3 comprises 17 residues. Here the CDR3 DNA reads TGTGCCAGCAGCCCAAGACGGGACAGGGGGTACACAGATACGCAGTATTTT. It yields the protein CASSPRRDRGYTDTQYF.

This chain uses TRBV14 with TRBJ2-1; 7 bases agree with TRBD2. Trimming cost V 0 bases and J 4 bases; bases outside gene matches: 9. CDR1 is SGHDN, CDR2 FVKESK, per germline. This CDR3 is built from 17 residues. The CDR3 loop is CASSQERRTSTYNEQFF. The CDR3 coding sequence is TGTGCCAGCAGCCAAGAAAGGAGGACTAGTACTTACAATGAGCAGTTCTTC.